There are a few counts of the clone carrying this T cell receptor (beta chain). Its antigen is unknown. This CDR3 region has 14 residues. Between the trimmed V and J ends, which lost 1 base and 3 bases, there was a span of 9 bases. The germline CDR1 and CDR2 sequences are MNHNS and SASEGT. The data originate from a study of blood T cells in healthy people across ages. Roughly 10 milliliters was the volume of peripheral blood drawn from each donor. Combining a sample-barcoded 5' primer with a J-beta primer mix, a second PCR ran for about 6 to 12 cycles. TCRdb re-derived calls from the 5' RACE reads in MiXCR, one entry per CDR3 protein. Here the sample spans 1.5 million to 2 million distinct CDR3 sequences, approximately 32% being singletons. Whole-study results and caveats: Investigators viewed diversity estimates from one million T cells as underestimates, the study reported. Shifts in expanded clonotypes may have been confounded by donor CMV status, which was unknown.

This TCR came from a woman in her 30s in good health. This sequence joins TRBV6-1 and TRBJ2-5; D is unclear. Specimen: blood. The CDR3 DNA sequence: TGTGCCAGCAGTGAAGGGCAGGCGAAAGAGACCCAGTACTTC. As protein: CASSEGQAKETQYF.